One T cell receptor beta chain is described in this entry. Antigen: not known. This sample was included in a study of CD4 T cells in relation to SARS-CoV-2 and coronaviruses. The unexposed donors gave CD4+ T cells in about 2010-2019, prior to COVID-19. Germline V gene data show CDR1 as SGHDT and CDR2 as YYEEEE. There are 11 residues in the CDR3. The V end was cut by 3 bases, the J end by 3 bases, with 4 bases between. Study results and caveats: Compared with monoreactive clones, crossreactive clones showed significantly weaker SARS-CoV-2 expansion. Crossreactivity was assessed only for spike protein, not other viral proteins.

Method: immunoSEQ multiplex PCR; TCRdb's copy keeps in-frame clones and lacks some. The repertoire holds approximately 70,000 clones, with 85% to 95% as singletons. The chain links TRBV5-6 to TRBJ2-7; D ambiguous. The sample was naive CD4+ T cells from PBMCs. Subset: naive CD4+ T cells isolated by negative enrichment. The receptor was derived from a human donor in good health. The CDR3 here is CASSWRYEQYF. The DNA of the CDR3 is TGTGCCAGCAGCTGGCGCTACGAGCAGTACTTC.